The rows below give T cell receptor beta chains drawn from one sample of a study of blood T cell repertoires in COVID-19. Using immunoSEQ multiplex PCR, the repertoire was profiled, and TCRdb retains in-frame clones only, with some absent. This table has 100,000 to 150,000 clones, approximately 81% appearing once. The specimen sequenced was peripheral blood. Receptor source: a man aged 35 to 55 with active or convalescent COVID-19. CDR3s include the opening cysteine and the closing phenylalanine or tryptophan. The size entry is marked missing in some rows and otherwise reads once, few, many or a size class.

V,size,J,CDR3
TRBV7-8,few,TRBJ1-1,CASSSGVNTEAFF
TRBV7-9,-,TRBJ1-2,CASSPQAYYGYTF
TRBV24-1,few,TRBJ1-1,CATSDATGNTEAFF
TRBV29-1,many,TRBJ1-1,CSVDGQLNTEAFF
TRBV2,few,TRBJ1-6,CASSDRRSYNSPLHF
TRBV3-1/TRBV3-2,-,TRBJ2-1,CASSQGLAGTFGFF
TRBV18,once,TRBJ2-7,CASSPRTGGSYEQYF
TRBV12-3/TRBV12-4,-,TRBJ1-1,CASSLGGDTEAFF
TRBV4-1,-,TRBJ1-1,CASSHGTGAATEAFF
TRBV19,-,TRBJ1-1,CASMGGEWTEAFF